This passage covers 22 T cell receptor beta chains from one sample sequenced in a study of cytomegalovirus exposure and HLA in healthy donors (dated by TCRdb to about 2017). The receptor library was made with the immunoSEQ multiplex PCR assay. A mixture of 60 forward primers for TCR Vbeta segments and 13 reverse primers for TCR Jbeta segments was used in the multiplex PCR. Not all clones reach the TCRdb copy of this immuneACCESS table, which keeps in-frame sequences only. Checked studies attribute under half of the gap to unresolved V genes and leave the rest unexplained. The sample records around 180,000 clones, about four fifths of which are singletons. Nearly 2.5% of the sample belongs to the ten largest clones. The specimen sequenced was PBMCs. These receptors were collected from a male donor in good health and CMV-seronegative.

This clone was seen once. The chain has TRBV28 and TRBJ2-5, with 8 nucleotides matching TRBD2. This CDR3 contains 15 residues. CDR1 and CDR2 (germline): MDHEN, SYDVKM. Trimming at V came to 8 bases and at J to 1 base, leaving 9 bases not matched to a gene. The CDR3 reads CASGRERGTQETQYF. The CDR3 DNA reads TGTGCCAGCGGGCGGGAGCGGGGGACCCAAGAGACCCAGTACTTC. Full variable domain (outside the CDR3, taken from reference TRBV28 and TRBJ2-5): DVKVTQSSRYLVKRTGEKVFLECVQDMDHENMFWYRQDPGLGLRLIYFSYDVKMKEKGDIPEGYSVSREKKERFSLILESASTNQTSMYLCASGRERGTQETQYFGPGTRLLVL.

This CDR3 reads CAISGDSSYEQYF. The DNA for the CDR3 is TGTGCCATCAGCGGGGACAGCTCCTACGAGCAGTACTTC. The V gene is TRBV10-3, the J gene TRBJ2-7; 7 positions match TRBD1. The V gene end was trimmed by 6 bases and the J gene end by 0 bases; junction bases not matched to a gene: 2. CDR3 size: 13 residues. Germline V gene lookup returns CDR1 ENHRY and CDR2 SYGVKD.

This chain connects TRBV25-1 to TRBJ2-5, with D possibly TRBD2 on 7 matching bases. V was clipped by 6 bases and J by 4 bases, with 18 bases between them. Per germline, CDR1 MGHDK and CDR2 SYGVNS. This CDR3 is built from 15 residues. The CDR3 region has the DNA TGTGCCAGCAGCCGAAGGGGGGGGGCCGGAGAGACCCAGTACTTC. The encoded protein is CASSRRGGAGETQYF. Based on the CDR3 plus reference TRBV25-1 and TRBJ2-5, the full variable domain is EADIYQTPRYLVIGTGKKITLECSQTMGHDKMYWYQQDPGMELHLIHYSYGVNSTEKGDLSSESTVSRIRTEHFPLTLESARPSHTSQYLCASSRRGGAGETQYFGPGTRLLVL.

This rearrangement joins TRBV7-8 to TRBJ2-5; 8 bases fit TRBD1. V trimming: 5 bases; J trimming: 2 bases; junction bases outside the gene matches: 4. The CDR3 extends over 14 amino acids. Germline V gene lookup returns CDR1 SGHVS and CDR2 FQNEAQ. This chain's CDR3 is CASSVTGGQETQYF. CDR3 DNA sequence: TGTGCCAGCAGCGTAACAGGGGGTCAAGAGACCCAGTACTTC. Supplemented by reference TRBV7-8 and TRBJ2-5, the full variable domain reads GAGVSQSPRYKVAKRGQDVALRCDPISGHVSLFWYQQALGQGPEFLTYFQNEAQLDKSGLPSDRFFAERPEGSVSTLKIQRTQQEDSAVYLCASSVTGGQETQYFGPGTRLLVL.

This sequence joins TRBV9 and TRBJ2-3, with TRBD2 matching 7 bases. The CDR3 length is 14 residues. Germline lookup yields CDR1 SGDLS and CDR2 YYNGEE. V dropped 0 bases and J dropped 7; count of bases not matched to a gene: 5. The CDR3: CASSVAGGENTQYF. The CDR3 DNA is TGTGCCAGCAGCGTAGCGGGGGGTGAGAATACGCAGTATTTT. The full variable domain, rest sourced from reference TRBV9 and TRBJ2-3, is DSGVTQTPKHLITATGQRVTLRCSPRSGDLSVYWYQQSLDQGLQFLIQYYNGEERAKGNILERFSAQQFPDLHSELNLSSLELGDSALYFCASSVAGGENTQYFGPGTRLTVL.

The chain carries TRBV5-4 and TRBJ2-1; 7 bases are a match to TRBD1. V trimming: 4 bases; J trimming: 14 bases; junction bases outside the gene matches: 18. Germline assignment: CDR1 SGHNT and CDR2 YYREEE (reference sequence). The CDR3 contains 15 residues. CDR3: CASSQGQPLQSRKFF. Written as DNA, the CDR3 is TGTGCCAGCAGCCAGGGACAGCCCCTCCAGAGTCGAAAGTTCTTC.

In the case of this clone: An end of the junction differs from the germline gene, which may be a read error. V usage is TRBV19 and J usage is TRBJ1-2; TRBD1 aligns across 9 bases. The CDR3 covers 15 residues. Germline CDR1 LNHDA, CDR2 SQIVND (reference sequence). DNA of the CDR3: TGTGCCAGTAGCACCGGGACAGGGAGGGGGTATGGCTACCCCTTC. Its protein is CASSTGTGRGYGYPF.

This chain joins TRBV4-2 and TRBJ2-5, with a possible D match to TRBD2 (6 bases). V was trimmed by 1 base and J by 2 bases, leaving 11 bases between them. The CDR3 totals 15 residues. Germline V gives CDR1 LGHNA, CDR2 YNFKEQ. CDR3: CASSQGFGSQETQYF. The CDR3 coding sequence is TGTGCCAGCAGCCAAGGGTTCGGGAGTCAAGAGACCCAGTACTTC.

This chain connects TRBV11-2 to TRBJ2-5; TRBD1 aligns across 10 bases. Germline CDR1 and CDR2: SGHAT and FQNNGV. Trimming at V came to 5 bases and at J to 5 bases, leaving 8 bases not matched to a gene. The CDR3 loop spans 15 amino acids. DNA of the CDR3: TGTGCCAGCAGCCTGGGACAGGGGAAGCGGGAGACCCAGTACTTC. Residues: CASSLGQGKRETQYF. Full variable domain (outside the CDR3, taken from reference TRBV11-2 and TRBJ2-5): EAGVAQSPRYKIIEKRQSVAFWCNPISGHATLYWYQQILGQGPKLLIQFQNNGVVDDSQLPKDRFSAERLKGVDSTLKIQPAKLEDSAVYLCASSLGQGKRETQYFGPGTRLLVL.

The chain employs TRBV15 and TRBJ2-1; tentative D call: TRBD2 (5 bases). The V and J ends lost 0 bases and 5 bases respectively, with 14 bases between them. This CDR3 contains 16 residues. Germline V gives CDR1 LNHNV, CDR2 YYDKDF (reference sequence). CDR3 protein: CATSRETISVNNEQFF. For the CDR3, the DNA is TGTGCCACCAGCAGAGAGACTATATCGGTGAACAATGAGCAGTTCTTC.

This clone was observed a few times. The genes are TRBV4-2 and TRBJ2-2, with D maybe TRBD2 (7 bases). V was clipped by 5 bases and J by 3 bases, with 22 bases between them. Germline CDR1 and CDR2: LGHNA and YNFKEQ. The CDR3 loop spans 18 amino acids. The CDR3 sequence: CASSEGGGAGSHTGELFF. The CDR3 DNA is TGTGCCAGCAGCGAGGGGGGGGGCGCCGGGAGTCACACCGGGGAGCTGTTTTTT.

In its sample, this clone was seen once. The chain carries TRBV9 and TRBJ2-6, with 9 bases matching TRBD2. The V segment lost 3 bases and the J segment 0 bases; nucleotides outside the gene matches: 10. The germline CDR1 and CDR2 sequences are SGDLS and YYNGEE. This CDR3 spans 19 amino acids. CDR3 region: CASSAYLAGLNSGANVLTF. DNA for the CDR3: TGTGCCAGCAGCGCTTACCTAGCGGGGCTTAACTCTGGGGCCAACGTCCTGACTTTC.

The V and J genes are TRBV7-9 and TRBJ1-6; D call uncertain. The CDR3 extends over 11 amino acids. The V gene's germline CDR1 is SEHNR and CDR2 FQNEAQ (reference sequence). The ends were cut back, 4 bases at V and 16 bases at J, with 11 bases in the middle. The CDR3 sequence is CASSSPPGLHF. In DNA form, the CDR3 reads TGTGCCAGCAGCTCCCCGCCCGGTCTCCACTTT.

The chain combines TRBV15 with TRBJ2-1; no clear D gene. This CDR3 contains 14 residues. Trimming took off 0 bases at V and 4 bases at J, with 7 bases between the two ends. Germline V lookup: CDR1 LNHNV, CDR2 YYDKDF (reference sequence). The CDR3, as DNA: TGTGCCACCAGCAGAGATTTCGGGTACAATGAGCAGTTCTTC. It translates to CATSRDFGYNEQFF.

The chain combines TRBV7-3 with TRBJ2-5; TRBD2 might be the D (6 bases). From germline, CDR1 is SGHTA and CDR2 FQGTGA. Trimming took off 5 bases at V and 0 bases at J, with 16 bases between the two ends. The CDR3 loop spans 16 amino acids. The CDR3 DNA follows: TGTGCCAGCAGCAAATCGGGACTCACGGACCAAGAGACCCAGTACTTC. Its protein product is CASSKSGLTDQETQYF.

The chain recombines TRBV27 with TRBJ2-7; TRBD1 agrees at 9 bases. CDR3 length: 14 amino acids. Germline assignment: CDR1 MNHEY and CDR2 SMNVEV (reference sequence). V was pared by 5 bases and J by 5 bases, with 7 bases of the junction left unmatched. CDR3 protein: CASSLGTGRDEQYF. The CDR3 DNA sequence: TGTGCCAGCAGTCTGGGGACAGGGAGGGACGAGCAGTACTTC.

The genes are TRBV7-2 and TRBJ2-7, with D maybe TRBD1 (6 bases). Trimming removed 1 base from V and 2 bases from J, with 9 bases in between. The CDR3 is 14 amino acids. The V gene's germline CDR1 is SGHTA and CDR2 FQGNSA. The chain's CDR3 is CASSLDTGTYEQYF. CDR3 coding DNA: TGTGCCAGCAGCTTAGACACAGGGACCTACGAGCAGTACTTC.

The V call is TRBV19, the J call TRBJ2-7; D remains unclear. V was clipped by 1 base and J by 7 bases, with 14 bases between them. The CDR3 covers 14 residues. Germline CDR1 and CDR2: LNHDA and SQIVND (reference sequence). The CDR3, as DNA: TGTGCCAGTAGTATAGGCACTCCGCGTGATGAGCAGTACTTC. This translates into CASSIGTPRDEQYF.

This clone was detected only a few times. The V call is TRBV5-1, the J call TRBJ1-1, with D possibly TRBD1 on 6 matching bases. The V end was cut by 2 bases, the J end by 4 bases, with 15 bases between. The CDR3 is 15 residues long. CDR1 SGHRS and CDR2 YFSETQ come from the germline V gene. The CDR3: CASSLTQGFGTEAFF. CDR3 nucleotide sequence: TGCGCCAGCAGCTTAACTCAGGGGTTTGGCACTGAAGCTTTCTTT.

The gene calls are TRBV10-3 and TRBJ2-3; D not resolved. V lost 4 bases, J lost 3 bases, and 14 bases lay in between. From germline, CDR1 is ENHRY and CDR2 SYGVKD. The length of the CDR3 is 15 residues. The CDR3 loop is CAISVGLTPTDTQYF. CDR3 nucleotides: TGTGCCATCAGTGTTGGGCTAACCCCGACAGATACGCAGTATTTT.

This chain connects TRBV28 to TRBJ2-5; 7 bases fit TRBD2. V was pared by 3 bases and J by 0 bases, with 16 bases of the junction left unmatched. This CDR3 is 19 amino acids long. Germline V gene sequence: CDR1 MDHEN, CDR2 SYDVKM. CDR3 in DNA: TGTGCCAGCAGTTTGAGTCCGGGATTGGGAGGGGCGTACCAAGAGACCCAGTACTTC. As protein: CASSLSPGLGGAYQETQYF.

J is TRBJ1-2 and V is TRBV29-1, with D possibly TRBD1 on 6 matching bases. Trimming pared 8 bases from V and 8 bases from J, leaving 15 bases between. CDR3 length: 11 residues. Germline CDR1 SQVTM, CDR2 ANQGSEA. The CDR3 DNA reads TGCAGCACCTATCAGGGGCGCGGCTACACCTTC. This codes for CSTYQGRGYTF.